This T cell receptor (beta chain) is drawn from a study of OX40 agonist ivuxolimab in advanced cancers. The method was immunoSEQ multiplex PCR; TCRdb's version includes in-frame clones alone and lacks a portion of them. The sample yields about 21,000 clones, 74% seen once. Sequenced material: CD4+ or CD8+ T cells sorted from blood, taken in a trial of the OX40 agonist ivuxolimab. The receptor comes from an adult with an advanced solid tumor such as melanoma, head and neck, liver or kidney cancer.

CDR3 DNA: TGTGCCAGCAGTGCGCCGGCAGGGTACGCCTACGAGCAGTACTTC. This codes for CASSAPAGYAYEQYF. V is TRBV28 and J is TRBJ2-7; D perhaps matches TRBD1 (5 bases). This CDR3 contains 15 residues. V lost 5 bases and J 2 bases, leaving 16 bases between the germline ends. Germline V lookup: CDR1 MDHEN, CDR2 SYDVKM.